This TCR beta chain was recorded in a study of blood T cell repertoires in COVID-19. The overall study: Whether acute or convalescent, the COVID-19 samples came from the United States, Italy and Spain.

Authors' processing steps: Amplifying reference gene primers gave estimates of nucleated cell counts. Sequencing was performed with immunoSEQ multiplex PCR; in TCRdb, only in-frame clones are kept and a portion is missing. D and trimming were read from the DNA, whereas the V and J calls and clone size are those reported in that table. The sample yields approximately 260,000 clones, about 80% seen once. This clonotype originated in a human donor in a cohort sampled during active COVID-19. The source material was peripheral blood.

This chain's CDR3 is CASSGGQVTTEAFF. CDR3 coding DNA: TGTGCCAGCAGCGGGGGACAGGTGACCACTGAAGCTTTCTTT. The V and J genes are TRBV9 and TRBJ1-1; 8 positions agree with TRBD1. The CDR3 extends over 14 amino acids. The V and J ends lost 3 bases and 4 bases, in that order; junction bases with no gene match: 5. The germline V gene encodes CDR1 SGDLS and CDR2 YYNGEE.